Listed below are T cell receptor beta chains from one sample, sequenced in a study of blood T cell repertoires in COVID-19. Profiling relied on immunoSEQ multiplex PCR, and the TCRdb table lists in-frame clones only, not all of them. The sample shows approximately 330,000 clones, more than 75% of them seen only once. Material: peripheral blood. These receptors originate from a woman aged 50 to 60 with active or convalescent COVID-19. Both conserved end residues are part of each CDR3. A D gene is named only where the DNA matches it firmly. Clone size is not always given. Where it is, it says once, few, many or a class for expanded clones.

>TRBD2|once|TRBV19|TRBJ2-1
TGTGCCAGTAGTACTAGCGGGAGGGTTAGCTCCTACAATGAGCAGTTCTTC
CASSTSGRVSSYNEQFF
>-|-|TRBV19|TRBJ2-2
TGTGCCAGTATGGGGCGGTGGCTGGACGGGGAGCTGTTTTTT
CASMGRWLDGELFF
>-|-|TRBV27|TRBJ2-1
TGTGCCACCCAGGTGGGGGCCAATGAGCAGTTCTTC
CATQVGANEQFF
>-|-|TRBV3-1/TRBV3-2|TRBJ2-5
TGTGCCAGCAGCAAGAGGCAAGAGACCCAGTACTTC
CASSKRQETQYF
>-|-|TRBV19|TRBJ2-2
TGTGCCAGTACCACGACCGGGAGGGAGCTGTTTTTT
CASTTTGRELFF
>-|once|TRBV10-3|TRBJ2-7
TGTGCCGCCTCGGTGGACAGCTACGAGCAGTACTTC
CAASVDSYEQYF
>-|-|TRBV30|TRBJ2-2
TGTGCCTGGAGCCGCGAGGGGGCGAACACCGGGGAGCTGTTTTTT
CAWSREGANTGELFF
>TRBD1|once|TRBV6-5|TRBJ2-7
TGTGCCAGCAGTAGGACAGGGGAGTACGAGCAGTACTTC
CASSRTGEYEQYF
>-|-|TRBV5-5|TRBJ1-2
TGTGCCAGCAGCTTAGGGCAGGGGAACTTCCCGGATGGCTACACCTTC
CASSLGQGNFPDGYTF
>-|-|TRBV3-1/TRBV3-2|TRBJ1-2
TGTGCCAGCAGCCCTCCGCTGACAGCGCTCCCCTATGGCTACACCTTC
CASSPPLTALPYGYTF
>-|once|TRBV4-1|TRBJ1-3
TGCGCCAGCAGCCAAACAGAGAGCTCTGGAAACACCATATATTTT
CASSQTESSGNTIYF
>TRBD1|-|TRBV19|TRBJ1-2
TGTGCCAGTAGTATCCGCTTACAGGGGTTCTATGGCTACACCTTC
CASSIRLQGFYGYTF
>-|-|TRBV7-2|TRBJ1-1
TGTGCCAGCAGACCTTACCAGTTCGGGGAAGCTTTCTTT
CASRPYQFGEAFF
>TRBD1|-|TRBV27|TRBJ1-1
TGTGCCAGCAGTGACAGGGGCCTCATGAACACTGAAGCTTTCTTT
CASSDRGLMNTEAFF
>TRBD1|-|TRBV7-2|TRBJ1-1
TGTGCCAGCAGCTTGATCCCGGGACAGGGAATTGAAGCTTTCTTT
CASSLIPGQGIEAFF
>-|-|TRBV10-3|TRBJ1-1
TGTGCCATACGACGGGGGGATGAAGCTTTCTTT
CAIRRGDEAFF
>-|-|TRBV2|TRBJ1-5
TGTGCCAGCAGGGTGGGCAGGGACAATCAGCCCCAGCATTTT
CASRVGRDNQPQHF
>-|-|TRBV30|TRBJ1-1
TGTGCCTGGAGTGTTTCGGCTGAAGCTTTCTTT
CAWSVSAEAFF
>-|-|TRBV5-1|TRBJ1-6
TGCGCCAGCAGACGGACAGCTGTCTCCTATAATTCACCCCTCCACTTT
CASRRTAVSYNSPLHF
>TRBD1|once|TRBV7-2|TRBJ1-5
TGTGCCAGCAGCTTAGTACCGGGACAGATCAATCAGCCCCAGCATTTT
CASSLVPGQINQPQHF
>TRBD1|few|TRBV6-5|TRBJ2-5
TGTGCCAGCAGCGGACAGGGGACGGAGACCCAGTACTTC
CASSGQGTETQYF
>TRBD1|-|TRBV19|TRBJ2-7
TGTGCCAGTAGTACCGGGGACAGTTCCTACGAGCAGTACTTC
CASSTGDSSYEQYF
>-|-|TRBV19|TRBJ1-5
TGTGCCAGTAGTACCAGAAGGGAGGCTGGCAATCAGCCCCAGCATTTT
CASSTRREAGNQPQHF
>-|-|TRBV7-2|TRBJ1-2
TGTGCCAGCAGCTTAGCAACAGGCAACTATGGCTACACCTTC
CASSLATGNYGYTF
>-|-|TRBV11-3|TRBJ1-1
TGTGCCAGCAGCTTAGATGGCGGGAACACTGAAGCTTTCTTT
CASSLDGGNTEAFF
>-|-|TRBV4-1|TRBJ2-1
TGCGCCAGCAGCCAAGGGGCAGGCCCACGGAATGAGCAGTTCTTC
CASSQGAGPRNEQFF
>-|-|TRBV19|TRBJ2-1
TGTGCCAGTAGTATACAGATTGGGCTCAACTACAATGAGCAGTTCTTC
CASSIQIGLNYNEQFF
>-|once|TRBV5-1|TRBJ2-5
TGCGCCAGCAGCCGGTGGCAGGGTCAAGAGACCCAGTACTTC
CASSRWQGQETQYF
>-|-|TRBV6-5|TRBJ1-1
TGTGCCAGCAGTTACTCGAGCTGGGCCACTGAAGCTTTCTTT
CASSYSSWATEAFF
>-|-|TRBV6-1|TRBJ1-6
TGTGCCAGCAGTGAGTCGCGGGGCTCACTGAATTCACCCCTCCACTTT
CASSESRGSLNSPLHF
>-|-|TRBV7-3|TRBJ1-1
TGTGCCAGCAGCCGGGGGATTGGGGGAACAGAAGCTTTCTTT
CASSRGIGGTEAFF
>-|-|TRBV12-3/TRBV12-4|TRBJ2-7
TGTGCCAGCAGTTTATCCAGCTCCTACGAGCAGTACTTC
CASSLSSSYEQYF
>-|-|TRBV19|TRBJ1-1
TGTGCCAGTAGTATAGAGAGCTCCCGGAACACTGAAGCTTTCTTT
CASSIESSRNTEAFF
>-|-|TRBV10-3|TRBJ1-2
TGTGCCATCTCCCAAGGGGCGGTCGACTATGGCTACACCTTC
CAISQGAVDYGYTF
>-|-|TRBV28|TRBJ1-5
TGTGCCAGCAGTTTAAACTACAGGGACCCCAATCAGCCCCAGCATTTT
CASSLNYRDPNQPQHF
>-|-|TRBV7-2|TRBJ2-5
TGTGCCAGCAGCCCCAGGGGACCTACCCAAGAGACCCAGTACTTC
CASSPRGPTQETQYF
>TRBD2|-|TRBV19|TRBJ2-1
TGTGCCAGTCGCCACAGCGGGAGCTCCTACAATGAGCAGTTCTTC
CASRHSGSSYNEQFF
>TRBD1|-|TRBV9|TRBJ2-7
TGTGCCAGCAGCGTAGGGGACAGAGCCTACGAGCAGTACTTC
CASSVGDRAYEQYF
>TRBD1|-|TRBV7-8|TRBJ2-2
TGTGCCAGCAGCTTAATCGGGACAGGGAACGGGGAGCTGTTTTTT
CASSLIGTGNGELFF
>-|few|TRBV4-2|TRBJ2-1
TGTGCCAGCAGCCAAGTCGGGGGAACGGATGAGCAGTTCTTC
CASSQVGGTDEQFF
>TRBD2|-|TRBV16|TRBJ2-1
TGTGCCAGCAGCCGCCCGGCGGGGGGCTACAATGAGCAGTTCTTC
CASSRPAGGYNEQFF
>TRBD1|-|TRBV30|TRBJ1-1
TGTGCCTGGAGGGTAGCCGGACAGGGGTTAACTGAAGCTTTCTTT
CAWRVAGQGLTEAFF
>TRBD2|few|TRBV19|TRBJ2-7
TGTGCCAGTAGTCTACCGGGACTAGCGGGAGTTTACGAGCAGTACTTC
CASSLPGLAGVYEQYF
>TRBD2|-|TRBV18|TRBJ2-2
TGTGCCAGCTCACCGCAAAGCGGGAGACAAACCGGGGAGCTGTTTTTT
CASSPQSGRQTGELFF
>-|-|TRBV19|TRBJ1-3
TGTGCCAGTAGTACGGAGGACCTCTCTGGAAACACCATATATTTT
CASSTEDLSGNTIYF